A selection of T cell receptor beta chains follows, all from one sample in a study of control samples from healthy donors and cancer patients. The table came from immunoSEQ multiplex PCR; TCRdb's copy has only in-frame clones and leaves some out. The sample has more than 150,000 clones; about 93% are singletons. Sequencing input: blood. The receptors derive from a young man in good health. Each CDR3 is given with its conserved first and last residue. The order of the fields is J gene, clone size, D gene, V gene, CDR3 protein, CDR3 DNA. A D gene is named only where the DNA matches it firmly. Size is omitted from some rows. Given values are once, few, many or a class for expanded clones.

TRBJ1-6 | NA | NA | TRBV5-6 | CASSLADTLTLHF | TGTGCCAGCAGCTTGGCGGACACCCTGACCCTCCACTTT
TRBJ1-2 | NA | TRBD1 | TRBV24-1 | CATSDRRQGPDSNYGYTF | TGTGCCACCAGTGACCGACGACAGGGGCCCGATTCTAACTATGGCTACACCTTC
TRBJ1-2 | NA | NA | TRBV29-1 | CSVVRVDGYTF | TGCAGCGTTGTGAGGGTTGATGGCTACACCTTC
TRBJ1-4 | NA | NA | TRBV3-1/TRBV3-2 | CASSPRQGGEKLFF | TGTGCCAGCAGCCCCCGGCAGGGTGGCGAAAAACTGTTTTTT
TRBJ2-3 | NA | NA | TRBV28 | CASSLASHGTDTQYF | TGTGCCAGCAGTTTGGCTAGTCATGGAACAGATACGCAGTATTTT
TRBJ2-1 | NA | TRBD2 | TRBV27 | CASSLRLAGATGNEQFF | TGTGCCAGCAGTTTAAGGCTAGCGGGGGCTACCGGAAATGAGCAGTTCTTC
TRBJ2-2 | NA | TRBD1 | TRBV5-1 | CASSPQGQAFTGELFF | TGCGCCAGCAGCCCTCAGGGACAGGCCTTTACCGGGGAGCTGTTTTTT
TRBJ2-1 | NA | NA | TRBV23-1 | CASSLYNNEQFF | TGCGCCAGCAGTCTTTATAACAATGAGCAGTTCTTC
TRBJ2-1 | NA | NA | TRBV5-5 | CASSPRSYRDEQFF | TGTGCCAGCAGCCCTCGTTCATATCGCGATGAGCAGTTCTTC
TRBJ1-2 | NA | NA | TRBV18 | CASSEDRATYGYTF | TGTGCCAGCTCAGAGGACAGAGCTACATATGGCTACACCTTC
TRBJ2-3 | NA | NA | TRBV5-1 | CASSLGMSYTDTQYF | TGCGCCAGCAGCTTGGGAATGAGCTACACAGATACGCAGTATTTT
TRBJ1-2 | NA | TRBD1 | TRBV29-1 | CSARQGGGYTF | TGCAGCGCCCGACAGGGGGGTGGCTACACCTTC
TRBJ2-2 | once | NA | TRBV6-5 | CATTGRANTGELFF | TGTGCCACCACAGGGAGGGCGAACACCGGGGAGCTGTTTTTT
TRBJ1-1 | NA | NA | TRBV19 | CASSIAGRANTEAFF | TGTGCCAGTAGTATTGCGGGCCGGGCGAACACTGAAGCTTTCTTT
TRBJ2-2 | once | TRBD1 | TRBV7-3 | CASSLGTGWTGELFF | TGTGCCAGCAGCTTAGGGACAGGGTGGACCGGGGAGCTGTTTTTT
TRBJ2-1 | NA | NA | TRBV3-1/TRBV3-2 | CASSQRGITYNEQFF | TGTGCCAGCAGCCAGAGGGGCATAACCTACAATGAGCAGTTCTTC
TRBJ1-1 | NA | NA | TRBV6-1 | CASSEQEIGTEAFF | TGTGCCAGCAGTGAACAGGAGATTGGCACTGAAGCTTTCTTT
TRBJ2-3 | NA | TRBD1 | TRBV19 | CASSRRDRDTDTQYF | TGTGCCAGTAGCCGCCGGGACAGGGACACAGATACGCAGTATTTT
TRBJ2-1 | NA | NA | TRBV2 | CASGRSQTYNEQFF | TGTGCCAGCGGGAGAAGCCAGACCTACAATGAGCAGTTCTTC
TRBJ2-6 | once | NA | TRBV28 | CASSSTTGLSGANVLTF | TGTGCCAGCAGTTCCACTACAGGGCTCTCTGGGGCCAACGTCCTGACTTTC
TRBJ2-3 | NA | TRBD1 | TRBV5-1 | CAGRTGPSTDTQYF | TGCGCCGGGAGGACAGGGCCGAGCACAGATACGCAGTATTTT
TRBJ2-7 | once | NA | TRBV2 | CASSQLGTSYEQYF | TGTGCCAGCAGTCAACTCGGGACAAGCTACGAGCAGTACTTC
TRBJ2-4 | NA | NA | TRBV6-1 | CASSEQEVTKNIQYF | TGTGCCAGCAGTGAACAGGAAGTGACCAAAAACATTCAGTACTTC
TRBJ2-1 | NA | NA | TRBV5-1 | CASSLEGRSSYNEQFF | TGCGCCAGCAGCTTGGAAGGGCGTAGCTCCTACAATGAGCAGTTCTTC
TRBJ2-1 | NA | NA | TRBV20-1 | CSVEGNEQFF | TGCAGTGTAGAAGGCAATGAGCAGTTCTTC
TRBJ1-1 | NA | NA | TRBV30 | CAWSPTVADIMNTEAFF | TGTGCCTGGAGTCCCACTGTGGCGGATATCATGAACACTGAAGCTTTCTTT
TRBJ1-3 | NA | NA | TRBV19 | CASKKFRDTIYF | TGTGCCAGTAAAAAATTCCGGGACACCATATATTTT
TRBJ2-5 | NA | NA | TRBV30 | CAWSTGSGQETQYF | TGTGCCTGGAGTACAGGGTCAGGTCAAGAGACCCAGTACTTC
TRBJ1-1 | NA | NA | TRBV5-1 | CASSFGSNTEAFF | TGCGCCAGCAGCTTCGGAAGTAACACTGAAGCTTTCTTT
TRBJ1-3 | NA | NA | TRBV9 | CASSDPRGLFSGNTIYF | TGTGCCAGCAGCGACCCCAGGGGACTCTTCTCTGGAAACACCATATATTTT
TRBJ1-2 | NA | NA | TRBV19 | CASNPERGRNGYTF | TGTGCCAGTAACCCCGAGAGGGGTCGGAATGGCTACACCTTC
TRBJ2-1 | NA | NA | TRBV5-4 | CASSLFGGGHEQFF | TGTGCCAGCAGCCTCTTTGGAGGGGGGCATGAGCAGTTCTTC
TRBJ1-1 | NA | NA | TRBV11-3 | CASSLGPGNTEAFF | TGTGCCAGCAGCTTAGGACCGGGGAACACTGAAGCTTTCTTT
TRBJ1-2 | NA | TRBD1 | TRBV5-4 | CASSLLTGESYGYTF | TGTGCCAGCAGCTTGTTGACAGGGGAGAGCTATGGCTACACCTTC
TRBJ1-5 | NA | TRBD1 | TRBV3-1/TRBV3-2 | CASSPSGGNQPQHF | TGTGCCAGCAGCCCCTCAGGGGGTAATCAGCCCCAGCATTTT
TRBJ1-6 | NA | TRBD1 | TRBV3-1/TRBV3-2 | CASSRDRGSPLHF | TGTGCCAGCAGCCGGGACAGGGGATCACCCCTCCACTTT